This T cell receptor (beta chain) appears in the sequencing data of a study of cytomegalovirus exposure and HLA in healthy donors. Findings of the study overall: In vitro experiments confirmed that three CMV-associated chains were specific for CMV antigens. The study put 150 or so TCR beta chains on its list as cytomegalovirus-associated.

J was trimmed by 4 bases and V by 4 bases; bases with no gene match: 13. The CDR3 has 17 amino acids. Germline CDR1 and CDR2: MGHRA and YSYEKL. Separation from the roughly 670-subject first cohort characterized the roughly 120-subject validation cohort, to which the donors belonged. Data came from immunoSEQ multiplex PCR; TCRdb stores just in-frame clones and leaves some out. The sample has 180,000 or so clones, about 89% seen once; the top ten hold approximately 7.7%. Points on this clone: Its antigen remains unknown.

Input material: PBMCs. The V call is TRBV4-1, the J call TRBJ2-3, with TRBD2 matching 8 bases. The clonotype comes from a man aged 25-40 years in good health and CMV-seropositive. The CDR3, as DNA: TGCGCCAGCAGCCCTCAGTGGGGAGCGGGAGCAGCAGATACGCAGTATTTT. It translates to CASSPQWGAGAADTQYF.